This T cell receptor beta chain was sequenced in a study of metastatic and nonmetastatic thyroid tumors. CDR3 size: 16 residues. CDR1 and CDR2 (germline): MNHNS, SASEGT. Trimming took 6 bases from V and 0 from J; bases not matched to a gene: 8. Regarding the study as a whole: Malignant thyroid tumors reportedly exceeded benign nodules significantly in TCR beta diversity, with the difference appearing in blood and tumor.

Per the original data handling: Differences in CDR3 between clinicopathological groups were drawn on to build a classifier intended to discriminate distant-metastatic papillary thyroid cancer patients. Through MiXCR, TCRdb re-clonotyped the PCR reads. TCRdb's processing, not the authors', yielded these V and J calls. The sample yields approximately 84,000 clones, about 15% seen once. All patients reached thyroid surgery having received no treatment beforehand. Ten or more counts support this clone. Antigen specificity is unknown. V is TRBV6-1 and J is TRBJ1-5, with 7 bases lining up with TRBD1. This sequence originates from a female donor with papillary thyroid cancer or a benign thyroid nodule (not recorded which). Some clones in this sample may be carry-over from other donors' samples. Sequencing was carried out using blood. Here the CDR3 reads CASSQLGQLSNQPQHF. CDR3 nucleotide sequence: TGTGCCAGCAGCCAGCTGGGACAGCTTAGCAATCAGCCCCAGCATTTT.